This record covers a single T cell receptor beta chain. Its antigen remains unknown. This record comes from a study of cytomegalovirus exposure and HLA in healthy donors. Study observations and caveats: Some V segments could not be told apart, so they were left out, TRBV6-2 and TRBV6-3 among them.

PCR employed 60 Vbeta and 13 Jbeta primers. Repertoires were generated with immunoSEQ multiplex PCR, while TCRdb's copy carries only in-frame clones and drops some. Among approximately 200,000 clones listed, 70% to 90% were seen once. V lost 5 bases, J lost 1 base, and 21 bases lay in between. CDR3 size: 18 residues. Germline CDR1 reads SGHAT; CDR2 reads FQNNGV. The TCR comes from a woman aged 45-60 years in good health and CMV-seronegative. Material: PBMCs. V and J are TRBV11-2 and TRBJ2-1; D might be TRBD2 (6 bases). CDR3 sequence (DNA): TGTGCCAGCAGCCCCAAGGGGTGGGCGGGAAGGTCCTACAATGAGCAGTTCTTC. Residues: CASSPKGWAGRSYNEQFF.